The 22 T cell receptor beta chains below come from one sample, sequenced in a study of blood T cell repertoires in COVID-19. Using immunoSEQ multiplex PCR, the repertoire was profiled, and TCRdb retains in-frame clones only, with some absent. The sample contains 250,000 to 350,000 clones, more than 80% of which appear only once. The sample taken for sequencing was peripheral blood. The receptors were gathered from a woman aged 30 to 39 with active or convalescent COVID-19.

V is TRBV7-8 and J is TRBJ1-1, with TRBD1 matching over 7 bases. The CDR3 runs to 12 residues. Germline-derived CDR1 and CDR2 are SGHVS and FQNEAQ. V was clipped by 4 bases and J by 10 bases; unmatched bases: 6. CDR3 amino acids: CASSYRQGTAFF. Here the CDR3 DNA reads TGTGCCAGCAGCTACCGACAGGGTACAGCTTTCTTT. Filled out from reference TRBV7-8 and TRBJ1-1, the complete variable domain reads GAGVSQSPRYKVAKRGQDVALRCDPISGHVSLFWYQQALGQGPEFLTYFQNEAQLDKSGLPSDRFFAERPEGSVSTLKIQRTQQEDSAVYLCASSYRQGTAFFGQGTRLTVV.

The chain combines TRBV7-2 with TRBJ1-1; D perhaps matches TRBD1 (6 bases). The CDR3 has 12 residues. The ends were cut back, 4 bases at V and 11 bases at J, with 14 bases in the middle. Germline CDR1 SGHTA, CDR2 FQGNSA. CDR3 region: CASSSTGYSAFF. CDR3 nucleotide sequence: TGTGCCAGCAGCTCCACAGGGTATTCGGCTTTCTTT.

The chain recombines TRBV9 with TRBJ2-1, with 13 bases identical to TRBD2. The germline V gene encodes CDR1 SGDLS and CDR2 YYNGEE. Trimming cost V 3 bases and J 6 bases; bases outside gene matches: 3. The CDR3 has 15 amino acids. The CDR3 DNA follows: TGTGCCAGCAGCGACGGGACTAGCGGGGCCAATGAGCAGTTCTTC. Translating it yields CASSDGTSGANEQFF.

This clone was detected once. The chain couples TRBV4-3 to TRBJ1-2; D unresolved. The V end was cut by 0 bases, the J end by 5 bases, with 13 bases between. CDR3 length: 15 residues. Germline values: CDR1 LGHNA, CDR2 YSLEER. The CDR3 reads CASSQEKYAAYGYTF. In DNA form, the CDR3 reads TGCGCCAGCAGCCAAGAAAAGTATGCTGCGTATGGCTACACCTTC.

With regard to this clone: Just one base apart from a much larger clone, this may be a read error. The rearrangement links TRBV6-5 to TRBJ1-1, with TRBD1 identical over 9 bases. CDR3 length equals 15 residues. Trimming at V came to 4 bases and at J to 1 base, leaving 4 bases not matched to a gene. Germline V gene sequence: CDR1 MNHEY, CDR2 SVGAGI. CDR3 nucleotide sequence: TGTGCCAGCAGTTCCCCGACAGGGGGGAACACTGAAGCTTTCTTT. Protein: CASSSPTGGNTEAFF.

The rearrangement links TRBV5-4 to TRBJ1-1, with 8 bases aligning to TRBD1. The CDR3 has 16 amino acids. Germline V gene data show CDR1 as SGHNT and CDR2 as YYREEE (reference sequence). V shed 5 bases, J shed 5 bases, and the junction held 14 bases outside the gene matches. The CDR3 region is CASSKFGRGRETEAFF. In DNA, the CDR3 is TGTGCCAGCAGTAAATTCGGCAGGGGGCGAGAAACTGAAGCTTTCTTT.

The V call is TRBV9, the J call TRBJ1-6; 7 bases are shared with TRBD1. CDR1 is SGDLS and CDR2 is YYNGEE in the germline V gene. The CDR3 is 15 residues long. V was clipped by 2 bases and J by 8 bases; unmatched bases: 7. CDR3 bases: TGTGCCAGCAGCGTGAGTAGACAGGGCGATTCACCCCTCCACTTT. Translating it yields CASSVSRQGDSPLHF.

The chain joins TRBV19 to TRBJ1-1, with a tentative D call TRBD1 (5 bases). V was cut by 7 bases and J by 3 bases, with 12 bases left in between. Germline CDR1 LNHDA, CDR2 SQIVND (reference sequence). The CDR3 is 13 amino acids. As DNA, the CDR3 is TGTGCCAGTACCCCTGGACACTACACTGAAGCTTTCTTT. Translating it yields CASTPGHYTEAFF.

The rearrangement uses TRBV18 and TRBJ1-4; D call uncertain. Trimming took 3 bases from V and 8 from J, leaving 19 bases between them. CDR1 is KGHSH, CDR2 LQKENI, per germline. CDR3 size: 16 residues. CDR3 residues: CASSPELVSSGEKLFF. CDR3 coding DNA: TGTGCCAGCTCACCTGAACTTGTTAGCAGCGGAGAAAAACTGTTTTTT.

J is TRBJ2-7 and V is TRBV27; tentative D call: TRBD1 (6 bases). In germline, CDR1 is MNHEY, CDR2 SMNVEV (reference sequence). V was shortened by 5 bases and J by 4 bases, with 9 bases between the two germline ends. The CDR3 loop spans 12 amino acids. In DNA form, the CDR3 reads TGTGCCAGCAGTCCCCAGGGGTACGAGCAGTACTTC. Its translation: CASSPQGYEQYF.

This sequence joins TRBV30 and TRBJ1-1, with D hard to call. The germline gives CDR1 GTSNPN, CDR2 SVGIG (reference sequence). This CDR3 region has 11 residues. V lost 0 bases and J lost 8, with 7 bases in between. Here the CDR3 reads CAWSVIREAFF. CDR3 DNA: TGTGCCTGGAGTGTGATTAGAGAAGCTTTCTTT.

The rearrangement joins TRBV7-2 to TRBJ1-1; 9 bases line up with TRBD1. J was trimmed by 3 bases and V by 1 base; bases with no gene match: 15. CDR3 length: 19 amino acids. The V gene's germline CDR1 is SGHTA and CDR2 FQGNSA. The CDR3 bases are TGTGCCAGCAGCTTAGTCCCTCGGACAGGGGTTTTCATGGACACTGAAGCTTTCTTT. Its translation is CASSLVPRTGVFMDTEAFF. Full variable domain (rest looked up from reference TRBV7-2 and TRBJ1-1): GAGVSQSPSNKVTEKGKDVELRCDPISGHTALYWYRQSLGQGLEFLIYFQGNSAPDKSGLPSDRFSAERTGGSVSTLTIQRTQQEDSAVYLCASSLVPRTGVFMDTEAFFGQGTRLTVV.

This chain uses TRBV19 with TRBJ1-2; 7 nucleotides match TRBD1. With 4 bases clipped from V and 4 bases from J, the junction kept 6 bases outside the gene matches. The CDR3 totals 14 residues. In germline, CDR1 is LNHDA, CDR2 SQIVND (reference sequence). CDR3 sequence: CASSTPRDSYGYTF. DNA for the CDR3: TGTGCCAGTAGTACTCCTCGGGACAGCTATGGCTACACCTTC.

The CDR3 region has the DNA TGTGCCACCAAAGCGGGGGGAGGGGAGACCCAGTACTTC. Translation gives CATKAGGGETQYF. The gene calls are TRBV15 and TRBJ2-5; 9 bases line up with TRBD2. Germline trimming cut 7 bases from V and 5 bases from J; bases unmatched to any gene: 5. The CDR3 runs to 13 residues. CDR1 LNHNV and CDR2 YYDKDF come from the germline V gene (reference sequence).

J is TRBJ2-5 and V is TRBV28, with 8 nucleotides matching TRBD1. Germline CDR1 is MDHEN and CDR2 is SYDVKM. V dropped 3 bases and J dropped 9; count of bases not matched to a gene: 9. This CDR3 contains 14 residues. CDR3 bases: TGTGCCAGCAGTTTTGGACAGGGAAATGAGGCCCAGTACTTC. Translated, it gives CASSFGQGNEAQYF.

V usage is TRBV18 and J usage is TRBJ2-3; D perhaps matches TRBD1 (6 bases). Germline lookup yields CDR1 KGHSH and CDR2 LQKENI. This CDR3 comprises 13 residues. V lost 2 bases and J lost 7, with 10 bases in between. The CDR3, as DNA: TGTGCCAGCTCACCAAGACAGGACCATACGCAGTATTTT. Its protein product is CASSPRQDHTQYF. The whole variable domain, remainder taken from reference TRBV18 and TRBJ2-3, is NAGVMQNPRHLVRRRGQEARLRCSPMKGHSHVYWYRQLPEEGLKFMVYLQKENIIDESGMPKERFSAEFPKEGPSILRIQQVVRGDSAAYFCASSPRQDHTQYFGPGTRLTVL.

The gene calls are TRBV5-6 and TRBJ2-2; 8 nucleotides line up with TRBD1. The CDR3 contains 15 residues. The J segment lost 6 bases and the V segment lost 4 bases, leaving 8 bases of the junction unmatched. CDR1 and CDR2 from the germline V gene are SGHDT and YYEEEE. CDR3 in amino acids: CASSLGQGLAGELFF. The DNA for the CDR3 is TGTGCCAGCAGCCTCGGACAGGGTTTAGCCGGGGAGCTGTTTTTT.

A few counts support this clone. CDR3 region: CASSKIGGGSGGYTF. DNA of the CDR3: TGTGCCAGCAGTAAGATAGGGGGGGGATCTGGTGGCTACACCTTC. The rearrangement uses TRBV6-5 and TRBJ1-2, with D possibly being TRBD1 (6 bases). Germline V gene data show CDR1 as MNHEY and CDR2 as SVGAGI. The CDR3 totals 15 residues. The V gene lost 5 bases and the J gene lost 7 bases, with 20 bases spanning the gap.

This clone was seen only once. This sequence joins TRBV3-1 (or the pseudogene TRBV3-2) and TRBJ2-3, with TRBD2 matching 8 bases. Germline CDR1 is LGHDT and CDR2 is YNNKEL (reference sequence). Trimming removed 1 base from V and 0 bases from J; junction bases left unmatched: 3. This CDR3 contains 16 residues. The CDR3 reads CASSQGSGGSTDTQYF. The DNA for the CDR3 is TGTGCCAGCAGCCAAGGTTCGGGAGGGAGCACAGATACGCAGTATTTT.

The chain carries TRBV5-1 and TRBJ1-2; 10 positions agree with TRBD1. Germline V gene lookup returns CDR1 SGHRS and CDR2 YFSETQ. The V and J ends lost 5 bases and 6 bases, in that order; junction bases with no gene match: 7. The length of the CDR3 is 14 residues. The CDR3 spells CASSRDRGANGYTF. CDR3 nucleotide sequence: TGCGCCAGCAGTCGGGACAGGGGAGCAAATGGCTACACCTTC.

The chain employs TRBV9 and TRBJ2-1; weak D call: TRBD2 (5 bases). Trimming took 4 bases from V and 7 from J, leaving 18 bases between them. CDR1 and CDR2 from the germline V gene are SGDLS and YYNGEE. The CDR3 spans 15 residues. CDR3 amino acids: CASSPGRGLGNEQFF. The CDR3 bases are TGTGCCAGCAGCCCCGGACGCGGGCTGGGAAATGAGCAGTTCTTC.

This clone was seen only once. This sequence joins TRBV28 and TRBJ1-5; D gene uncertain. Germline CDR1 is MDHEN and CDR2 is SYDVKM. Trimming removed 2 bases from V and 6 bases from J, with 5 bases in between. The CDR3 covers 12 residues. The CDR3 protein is CASSLVRQPQHF. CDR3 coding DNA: TGTGCCAGCAGTTTAGTTCGTCAGCCCCAGCATTTT.